This TCR beta chain was captured by sequencing in a study of T cell repertoires in cytomegalovirus infection. Study as a whole: Alongside well-studied HLA-B-restricted CMV epitopes, recently identified HLA-C-restricted CMV epitopes were also used. Shared public TCR beta signatures pointed to both CMV infection and a matching HLA type. Broader study findings: Accumulated public TCR beta family frequency recognized individuals carrying CMV together with the relevant HLA. The ex vivo response showed dominance by HLA-C-restricted CMV-specific TCR beta clonotypes.

TCRdb ran MiXCR on the reads and lists one entry per CDR3 protein. Of 700,000 to 900,000 distinct CDR3 sequences listed, roughly 28% were seen once; the top ten hold approximately 14%. The CDR3 runs 14 residues. Germline V gene data show CDR1 as MDHEN and CDR2 as SYDVKM. V gave up 7 bases and J gave up 2 bases, with 13 bases separating them. Regarding this clonotype: Its antigen is undetermined.

The chain recombines TRBV28 with TRBJ2-3; no definite D call. The TCR originated in a human donor in good health (CMV status not recorded). Some clones in this sample may be carry-over from other donors' samples. The sample in question was cultured CD8+ T cells from PBMCs, obtained from culture after CMV antigen stimulation. The CDR3 is CASMSLGSTDTQYF. In nucleotides, the CDR3 is TGTGCCAGCATGAGTTTGGGCTCCACAGATACGCAGTATTTT. Full variable domain (missing parts from reference TRBV28 and TRBJ2-3): DVKVTQSSRYLVKRTGEKVFLECVQDMDHENMFWYRQDPGLGLRLIYFSYDVKMKEKGDIPEGYSVSREKKERFSLILESASTNQTSMYLCASMSLGSTDTQYFGPGTRLTVL.